The present entry profiles one T cell receptor beta chain with its context. What it recognizes is unknown. V dropped 4 bases and J dropped 7; count of bases not matched to a gene: 6. Germline CDR1 SNHLY, CDR2 FYNNEI. The CDR3 extends over 13 amino acids. The method was immunoSEQ multiplex PCR; TCRdb's version includes in-frame clones alone and lacks a portion of them. The top ten hold 0.11% of the sample, which has 550,000 to 750,000 clones, nearly 97% seen once. The sample belongs to a study of shared clonotypes between healthy human individuals. Study-level findings and limits: The naive CD4 repertoires of four donors were compared, and roughly 5% of clonotypes were shared. Sorted-subset samples were not fully sequenced, rarefaction indicated.

CD45RO-negative CD8 cells positively selected for CCR7 made up the naive population, which excluded terminally differentiated effector memory CD45RA+ cells. Caucasian adults living in Nashville, Tennessee, provided all samples. The sequencing input was naive CD8+ T cells sorted from blood. This chain links TRBV2 with TRBJ1-1; 7 positions agree with TRBD1. The receptor's source is a young woman in good health. CDR3 sequence reads: CASSAGGGNEAFF. CDR3 nucleotide sequence: TGTGCCAGCAGTGCAGGGGGGGGAAATGAAGCTTTCTTT.